This T cell receptor beta chain came from a study of response to subunit inactivated influenza vaccine. The study, taken as a whole, reports: The authors offered the suggestion that each seasonal influenza vaccination recruits few new T cells.

Each CDR3 protein is one row after TCRdb ran MiXCR on the RT-PCR reads. This sample has around 580,000 distinct CDR3 sequences, with 12% found just once. Points on this clonotype: Its antigen is currently unknown.

Trimming removed 3 bases at V and 1 base at J, with 6 bases between. Germline-derived CDR1 and CDR2 are LNHNV and YYDKDF (reference sequence). The CDR3 sequence is 14 residues long. Source: PBMCs from blood, taken on the day of vaccination. The receptor was isolated from a middle-aged man who received an inactivated influenza vaccine. This sequence joins TRBV15 and TRBJ2-2; maybe TRBD1 (5 bases). CDR3 bases: TGTGCCACCAGCAGGGACAAGAACACCGGGGAGCTGTTTTTT. This gives the protein CATSRDKNTGELFF.